A single sample is the source of the 25 T cell receptor beta chains below, sequenced in a study of blood T cell repertoires in COVID-19. Repertoires were generated with immunoSEQ multiplex PCR, while TCRdb's copy carries only in-frame clones and drops some. The table has under 250,000 clones, 65% to 85% seen once. The sequenced sample consisted of peripheral blood. The source of these receptors is a woman aged 60 to 75 with acute or convalescent COVID-19.

This clone was picked up one time. V and J are TRBV10-3 and TRBJ1-1, with 7 bases aligning to TRBD1. Germline CDR1 is ENHRY and CDR2 is SYGVKD. Germline trimming cut 6 bases from V and 1 base from J; bases unmatched to any gene: 5. The CDR3 sequence is 14 residues long. CDR3 DNA: TGTGCCATCAGGGAAGGACAGGAGAACACTGAAGCTTTCTTT. Protein: CAIREGQENTEAFF.

The chain joins TRBV28 to TRBJ2-7, with TRBD1 matching 11 bases. Germline values: CDR1 MDHEN, CDR2 SYDVKM. The V segment lost 7 bases and the J segment 6 bases; nucleotides outside the gene matches: 5. The CDR3 covers 13 residues. CDR3 region: CASMRTGGAEQYF. In DNA, the CDR3 is TGTGCCAGCATGAGGACAGGGGGCGCCGAGCAGTACTTC. The full variable domain, in which reference TRBV28 and TRBJ2-7 provide the parts outside the CDR3, is DVKVTQSSRYLVKRTGEKVFLECVQDMDHENMFWYRQDPGLGLRLIYFSYDVKMKEKGDIPEGYSVSREKKERFSLILESASTNQTSMYLCASMRTGGAEQYFGPGTRLTVT.

The chain is built from TRBV6-5 and TRBJ1-3; D is unclear. The germline V and J ends were trimmed by 0 bases and 0 bases, with 6 bases remaining between them. The germline gives CDR1 MNHEY, CDR2 SVGAGI. CDR3 length equals 15 residues. In DNA, the CDR3 is TGTGCCAGCAGTTACTCTTGGAGCTCTGGAAACACCATATATTTT. The encoded protein is CASSYSWSSGNTIYF.

The V and J genes are TRBV2 and TRBJ2-3; TRBD2 aligns across 10 bases. Germline CDR1 SNHLY, CDR2 FYNNEI. The junction had 7 bases not matched to a gene; V was cut back by 5 bases and J by 5 bases. The CDR3 has 15 amino acids. CDR3 bases: TGTGCCAGCAGTAGCGGGGGGGTGAATGGAGATACGCAGTATTTT. Translating gives CASSSGGVNGDTQYF.

The chain carries TRBV3-1 (or the pseudogene TRBV3-2) and TRBJ2-3; D ambiguous. CDR3 length: 11 residues. The V end lost 3 bases, the J end lost 4 bases, and 2 bases lay between the germline ends. CDR1 LGHDT and CDR2 YNNKEL come from the germline V gene (reference sequence). Here the CDR3 reads CASSHADTQYF. The CDR3 DNA reads TGTGCCAGCAGCCACGCAGATACGCAGTATTTT.

This chain connects TRBV19 to TRBJ2-1, with 7 nucleotides matching TRBD2. This CDR3 has 15 residues. Germline-derived CDR1 and CDR2 are LNHDA and SQIVND (reference sequence). V gave up 8 bases and J gave up 4 bases; unmatched junction bases: 11. The CDR3 is CASSRAAGSYNEQFF. In nucleotides, the CDR3 is TGTGCCAGTTCACGGGCAGCGGGGTCTTACAATGAGCAGTTCTTC.

This clone was recorded only once. The chain has TRBV28 and TRBJ1-3; D perhaps matches TRBD1 (6 bases). The V gene lost 6 bases and the J gene lost 4 bases, with 10 bases spanning the gap. Germline V lookup: CDR1 MDHEN, CDR2 SYDVKM. CDR3 length: 13 residues. CDR3 sequence (DNA): TGTGCCAGCAGGGGGCAGGGGGGAAACACCATATATTTT. It yields the protein CASRGQGGNTIYF.

The J gene is TRBJ2-5, the V gene TRBV5-4; 7 nucleotides agree with TRBD1. The CDR3 spans 13 residues. CDR1 is SGHNT, CDR2 YYREEE, per germline (reference sequence). V trimming: 5 bases; J trimming: 5 bases; junction bases outside the gene matches: 6. The CDR3 region has the DNA TGTGCCAGCAGTTCACAACAGGGGGAGACCCAGTACTTC. This gives the protein CASSSQQGETQYF.

The chain recombines TRBV2 with TRBJ1-3, with D perhaps matching TRBD1 (5 bases). Germline V CDR1 and CDR2: SNHLY, FYNNEI. Trimming left V 1 base short and J 0 bases short, with 13 bases between. This CDR3 spans 17 amino acids. The CDR3 is CASSEVGGDTSGNTIYF. The CDR3 DNA follows: TGTGCCAGCAGTGAAGTCGGGGGTGACACCTCTGGAAACACCATATATTTT.

This chain links TRBV6-1 with TRBJ1-2; D call uncertain. The CDR3 runs 11 residues. V lost 3 bases and J lost 7, with 6 bases in between. Germline-derived CDR1 and CDR2 are MNHNS and SASEGT. CDR3 in DNA: TGTGCCAGCAGTGAGTTTCGTGGCTACACCTTC. Its protein is CASSEFRGYTF.

The chain combines TRBV5-6 with TRBJ1-4, with TRBD1 matching 7 bases. This CDR3 comprises 15 residues. Germline trimming cut 2 bases from V and 3 bases from J; bases unmatched to any gene: 4. The germline gives CDR1 SGHDT, CDR2 YYEEEE. The CDR3 region has the DNA TGTGCCAGCAGCTTAAGAACAGGGGCTAATGAAAAACTGTTTTTT. Encoded protein: CASSLRTGANEKLFF.

The V gene is TRBV7-3, the J gene TRBJ2-1; TRBD2 might be the D (6 bases). Germline V lookup: CDR1 SGHTA, CDR2 FQGTGA. The ends were cut back, 4 bases at V and 3 bases at J, with 16 bases in the middle. This CDR3 has 16 residues. The CDR3 nucleotides are TGTGCCAGCAGCTCCGTTGGCACCGGGGGCTACAATGAGCAGTTCTTC. The encoded protein is CASSSVGTGGYNEQFF.

V usage is TRBV5-4 and J usage is TRBJ1-1; D may be TRBD1 (6 bases). This CDR3 region has 13 residues. V was clipped by 4 bases and J by 1 base, with 8 bases between them. From germline, CDR1 is SGHNT and CDR2 YYREEE (reference sequence). The CDR3 DNA is TGTGCCAGCAGCCAGGGACAGAACACTGAAGCTTTCTTT. This gives the protein CASSQGQNTEAFF.

The chain employs TRBV7-9 and TRBJ1-2, with D possibly being TRBD1 (6 bases). CDR3 length: 13 residues. The germline CDR1 and CDR2 sequences are SEHNR and FQNEAQ (reference sequence). Trimming cost V 5 bases and J 4 bases, with 11 bases left between them. In DNA, the CDR3 is TGTGCCAGCAGCCAACAGGGACCCTATGGCTACACCTTC. It translates to CASSQQGPYGYTF. The full variable domain, in which reference TRBV7-9 and TRBJ1-2 provide the parts outside the CDR3, is DTGVSQNPRHKITKRGQNVTFRCDPISEHNRLYWYRQTLGQGPEFLTYFQNEAQLEKSRLLSDRFSAERPKGSFSTLEIQRTEQGDSAMYLCASSQQGPYGYTFGSGTRLTVV.

This chain links TRBV5-5 with TRBJ1-5; 10 bases fit TRBD1. The trim removed 0 bases at V and 6 bases at J, leaving 12 bases unmatched. Germline CDR1 SGHKS, CDR2 YYEKEE (reference sequence). The CDR3 spans 18 residues. The CDR3 DNA is TGTGCCAGCAGCTTGGCACCGCTGGGACAGGGGTTAGTTCAGCCCCAGCATTTT. As protein: CASSLAPLGQGLVQPQHF.

The CDR3 bases are TGTGCCAGTAGTACCGACGCGGTATACAATCAGCCCCAGCATTTT. Translation: CASSTDAVYNQPQHF. The chain has TRBV19 and TRBJ1-5, with D unclear. Germline values: CDR1 LNHDA, CDR2 SQIVND (reference sequence). Trimming removed 4 bases from V and 3 bases from J, with 13 bases in between. The CDR3 has 15 amino acids.

This rearrangement joins TRBV5-1 to TRBJ2-7, with D hard to call. Trimming removed 0 bases at V and 2 bases at J, with 9 bases between. Germline values: CDR1 SGHRS, CDR2 YFSETQ. The CDR3 extends over 14 amino acids. In DNA form, the CDR3 reads TGCGCCAGCAGCTTGGCCCCTACTGCCTACGAGCAGTACTTC. It yields the protein CASSLAPTAYEQYF.

This chain connects TRBV5-4 to TRBJ2-1, with D perhaps matching TRBD1 (6 bases). This CDR3 has 15 residues. The germline V gene encodes CDR1 SGHNT and CDR2 YYREEE (reference sequence). V was shortened by 4 bases and J by 3 bases, with 14 bases between the two germline ends. CDR3 loop: CASSPPGEGYNEQFF. The CDR3 DNA follows: TGTGCCAGCAGCCCCCCAGGGGAAGGCTACAATGAGCAGTTCTTC.

The rearrangement joins TRBV5-1 to TRBJ1-2, with D hard to call. The V gene's germline CDR1 is SGHRS and CDR2 YFSETQ. The CDR3 covers 12 residues. Between the trimmed V and J ends, which lost 0 bases and 4 bases, there was a span of 4 bases. CDR3 nucleotides: TGCGCCAGCAGCTTGGGCGGCTATGGCTACACCTTC. Translated, it gives CASSLGGYGYTF.

This clone has more than one count but fewer than ten. CDR3 residues: CASSLGGDQPQHF. CDR3 nucleotide sequence: TGTGCCAGCAGCTTAGGAGGGGACCAGCCCCAGCATTTT. The rearrangement joins TRBV7-3 to TRBJ1-5; tentatively, D is TRBD1 (5 bases). Trimming shortened V by 2 bases and J by 7 bases, and 9 bases separated the two germline ends. The length of the CDR3 is 13 residues. The germline V gene encodes CDR1 SGHTA and CDR2 FQGTGA.

The rearrangement joins TRBV7-8 to TRBJ2-3; D possibly corresponds to TRBD2 (6 bases). The CDR3 has 15 amino acids. Germline V gene sequence: CDR1 SGHVS, CDR2 FQNEAQ. The germline V and J ends were trimmed by 0 bases and 3 bases, with 10 bases remaining between them. Here the CDR3 reads CASSLAGRGTDTQYF. The CDR3 coding sequence is TGTGCCAGCAGCTTAGCAGGCCGGGGGACAGATACGCAGTATTTT.

The V call is TRBV3-1 (or the pseudogene TRBV3-2), the J call TRBJ2-1; perhaps TRBD2 as D (6 bases). With 0 bases removed from V and 0 bases from J, the gap between germline ends came to 12 bases. Germline V lookup: CDR1 LGHDT, CDR2 YNNKEL (reference sequence). The CDR3 loop spans 17 amino acids. The CDR3 region is CASSQEFGGLSYNEQFF. CDR3 nucleotides: TGTGCCAGCAGCCAAGAATTTGGGGGACTCTCCTACAATGAGCAGTTCTTC.

This rearrangement joins TRBV14 to TRBJ1-2; the match to TRBD1 covers 7 bases. CDR1 and CDR2 (germline): SGHDN, FVKESK. This CDR3 is 13 amino acids long. With 6 bases clipped from V and 7 bases from J, the junction kept 8 bases outside the gene matches. CDR3: CASRLTGTSGYTF. CDR3 coding DNA: TGTGCCAGCAGACTGACAGGGACATCTGGCTACACCTTC.

The chain recombines TRBV29-1 with TRBJ1-2; possible D gene TRBD1, 5 bases. V gave up 4 bases and J gave up 6 bases, with 12 bases separating them. Germline V gene sequence: CDR1 SQVTM, CDR2 ANQGSEA. This CDR3 is 12 amino acids long. The CDR3 here is CSVADSGNGYTF. DNA for the CDR3: TGCAGCGTTGCTGACTCAGGGAATGGCTACACCTTC.

This clone was seen only a few times. The chain is built from TRBV7-9 and TRBJ2-1; no clear D gene. The V and J ends lost 4 bases and 0 bases respectively, with 7 bases between them. The germline V gene has CDR1 SEHNR and CDR2 FQNEAQ (reference sequence). The CDR3 has 14 residues. Written as DNA, the CDR3 is TGTGCCAGCAGCTCCGTCAGCTCCTACAATGAGCAGTTCTTC. This codes for CASSSVSSYNEQFF.